This passage covers 3 T cell receptor beta chains from one sample sequenced in a study of shared clonotypes between healthy human individuals. Libraries were prepared by immunoSEQ multiplex PCR; TCRdb keeps only in-frame clonotypes and omits some of them. The sample comprises 2 million to 3 million clones, approximately 90% of which are singletons, and 0.14% rests with the top ten. Input material: naive CD4+ T cells sorted from blood. Subset noted: CD45RA+ positively selected. Receptor source: a man between 18 and 29 years old in good health.

V gene TRBV11-2 combines with J gene TRBJ1-3, with 7 bases identical to TRBD1. The CDR3 has 15 amino acids. Germline assignment: CDR1 SGHAT and CDR2 FQNNGV. After removal of 5 bases from V and 0 bases from J, the junction contained 4 bases not matched to a gene. The CDR3, as DNA: TGTGCCAGCAGCCCGGGACAGATCTCTGGAAACACCATATATTTT. Its protein product is CASSPGQISGNTIYF. The full variable domain, with the rest looked up from reference TRBV11-2 and TRBJ1-3, is EAGVAQSPRYKIIEKRQSVAFWCNPISGHATLYWYQQILGQGPKLLIQFQNNGVVDDSQLPKDRFSAERLKGVDSTLKIQPAKLEDSAVYLCASSPGQISGNTIYFGEGSWLTVV.

The chain has TRBV5-7 and TRBJ1-5; no clear D gene. TRBV5-7 is an open reading frame, and its role is uncertain. With 6 bases removed from V and 0 bases from J, the gap between germline ends came to 10 bases. This CDR3 spans 14 amino acids. In DNA, the CDR3 is TGTGCCAGCACCTGGGAAGGTAGCAATCAGCCCCAGCATTTT. Translation: CASTWEGSNQPQHF.

This clone has just one count. The chain uses TRBV5-1 and TRBJ2-5; D may correspond to TRBD1 or TRBD2 (5 bases each). From germline, CDR1 is SGHRS and CDR2 YFSETQ. There are 16 residues in the CDR3. With 0 bases removed from V and 7 bases from J, the gap between germline ends came to 19 bases. CDR3 protein: CASSLGAGTGVGTQYF. DNA of the CDR3: TGCGCCAGCAGCTTGGGGGCCGGGACCGGGGTCGGGACCCAGTACTTC. The entire variable domain, with the rest obtained from reference TRBV5-1 and TRBJ2-5, is as follows: KAGVTQTPRYLIKTRGQQVTLSCSPISGHRSVSWYQQTPGQGLQFLFEYFSETQRNKGNFPGRFSGRQFSNSRSEMNVSTLELGDSALYLCASSLGAGTGVGTQYFGPGTRLLVL.